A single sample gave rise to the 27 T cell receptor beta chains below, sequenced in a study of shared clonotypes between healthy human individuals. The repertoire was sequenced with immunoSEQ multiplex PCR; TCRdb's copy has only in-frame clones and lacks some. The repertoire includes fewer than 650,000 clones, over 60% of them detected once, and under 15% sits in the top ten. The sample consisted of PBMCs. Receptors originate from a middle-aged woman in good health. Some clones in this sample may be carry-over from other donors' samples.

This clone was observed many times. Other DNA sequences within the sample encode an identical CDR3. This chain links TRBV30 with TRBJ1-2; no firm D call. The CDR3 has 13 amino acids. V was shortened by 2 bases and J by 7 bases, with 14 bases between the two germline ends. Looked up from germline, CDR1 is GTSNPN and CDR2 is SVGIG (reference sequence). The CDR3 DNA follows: TGTGCCTGGAGTCTTACCGCAACACTTGGCTACACCTTC. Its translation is CAWSLTATLGYTF.

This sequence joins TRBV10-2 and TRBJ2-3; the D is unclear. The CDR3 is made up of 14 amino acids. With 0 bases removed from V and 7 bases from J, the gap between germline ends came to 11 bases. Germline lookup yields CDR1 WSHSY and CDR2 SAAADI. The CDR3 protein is CASSESGSMYTQYF. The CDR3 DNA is TGCGCCAGCAGTGAGTCCGGGTCTATGTATACGCAGTATTTT.

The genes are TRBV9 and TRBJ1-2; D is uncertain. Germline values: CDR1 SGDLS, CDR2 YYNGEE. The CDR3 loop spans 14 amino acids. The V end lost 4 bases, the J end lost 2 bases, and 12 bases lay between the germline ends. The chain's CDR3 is CASSPTGGNYGYTF. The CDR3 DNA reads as TGTGCCAGCAGCCCGACGGGAGGGAACTATGGCTACACCTTC. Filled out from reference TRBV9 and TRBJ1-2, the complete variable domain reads DSGVTQTPKHLITATGQRVTLRCSPRSGDLSVYWYQQSLDQGLQFLIQYYNGEERAKGNILERFSAQQFPDLHSELNLSSLELGDSALYFCASSPTGGNYGYTFGSGTRLTVV.

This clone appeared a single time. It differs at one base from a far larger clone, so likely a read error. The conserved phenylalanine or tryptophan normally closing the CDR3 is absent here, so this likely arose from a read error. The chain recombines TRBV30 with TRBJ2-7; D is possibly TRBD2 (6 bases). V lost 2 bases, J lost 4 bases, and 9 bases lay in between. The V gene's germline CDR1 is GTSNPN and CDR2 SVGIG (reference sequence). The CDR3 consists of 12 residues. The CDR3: CAWSRRGYEQYL. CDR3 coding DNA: TGTGCCTGGAGTAGGAGGGGATACGAGCAGTACCTC.

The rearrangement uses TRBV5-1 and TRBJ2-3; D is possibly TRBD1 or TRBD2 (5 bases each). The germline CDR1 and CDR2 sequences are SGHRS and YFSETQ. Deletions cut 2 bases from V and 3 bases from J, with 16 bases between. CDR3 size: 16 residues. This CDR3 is CASSFYGMGRTDTQYF. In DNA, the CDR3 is TGCGCCAGCAGCTTCTACGGGATGGGGCGAACAGATACGCAGTATTTT.

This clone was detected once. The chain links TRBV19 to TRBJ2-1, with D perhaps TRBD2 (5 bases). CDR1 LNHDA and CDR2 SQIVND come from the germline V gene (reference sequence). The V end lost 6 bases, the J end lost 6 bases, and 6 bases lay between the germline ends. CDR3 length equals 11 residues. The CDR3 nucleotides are TGTGCCAGTAGCCTAGCCAATGAGCAGTTCTTC. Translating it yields CASSLANEQFF.

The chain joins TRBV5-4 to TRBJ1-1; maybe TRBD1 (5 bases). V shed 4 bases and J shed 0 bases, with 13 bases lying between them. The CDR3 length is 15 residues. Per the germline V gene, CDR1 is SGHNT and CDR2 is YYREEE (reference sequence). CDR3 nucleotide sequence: TGTGCCAGCAGCGGGACCGGGGGGATGAACACTGAAGCTTTCTTT. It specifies CASSGTGGMNTEAFF.

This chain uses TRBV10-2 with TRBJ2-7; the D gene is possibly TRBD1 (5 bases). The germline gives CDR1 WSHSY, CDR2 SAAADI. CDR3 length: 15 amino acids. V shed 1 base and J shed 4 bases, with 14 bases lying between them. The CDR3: CASSEWEDSTYEQYF. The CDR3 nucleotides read TGCGCCAGCAGTGAGTGGGAAGACAGCACTTACGAGCAGTACTTC.

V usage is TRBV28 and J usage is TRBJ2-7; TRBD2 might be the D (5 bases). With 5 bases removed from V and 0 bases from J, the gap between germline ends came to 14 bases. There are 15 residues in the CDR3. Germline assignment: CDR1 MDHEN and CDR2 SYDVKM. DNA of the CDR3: TGTGCCAGCAGTGGACTGGATTGGGGCTCCTACGAGCAGTACTTC. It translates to CASSGLDWGSYEQYF.

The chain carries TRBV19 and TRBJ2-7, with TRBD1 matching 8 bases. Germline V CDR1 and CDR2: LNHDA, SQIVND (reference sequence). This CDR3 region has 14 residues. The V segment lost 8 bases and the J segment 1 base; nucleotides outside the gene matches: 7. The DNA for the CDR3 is TGTGCCAGTGCCGGGACAGGCCTTTCCTACGAGCAGTACTTC. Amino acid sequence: CASAGTGLSYEQYF.

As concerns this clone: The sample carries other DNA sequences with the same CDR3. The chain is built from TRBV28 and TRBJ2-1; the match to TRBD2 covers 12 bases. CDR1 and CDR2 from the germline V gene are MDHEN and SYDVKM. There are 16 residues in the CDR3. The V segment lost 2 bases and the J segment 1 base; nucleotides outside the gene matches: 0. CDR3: CASSLLAGGSYNEQFF. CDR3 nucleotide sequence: TGTGCCAGCAGTTTACTAGCGGGGGGGTCCTACAATGAGCAGTTCTTC.

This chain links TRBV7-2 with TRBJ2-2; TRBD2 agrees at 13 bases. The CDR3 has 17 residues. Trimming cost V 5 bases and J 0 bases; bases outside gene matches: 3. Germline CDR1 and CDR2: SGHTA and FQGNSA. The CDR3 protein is CASSLTSGGTNTGELFF. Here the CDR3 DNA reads TGTGCCAGCAGCCTGACTAGCGGGGGGACGAACACCGGGGAGCTGTTTTTT.

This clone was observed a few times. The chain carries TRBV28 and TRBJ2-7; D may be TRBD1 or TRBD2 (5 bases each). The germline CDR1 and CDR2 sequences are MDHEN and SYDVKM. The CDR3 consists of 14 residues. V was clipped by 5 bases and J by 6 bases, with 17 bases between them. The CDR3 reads CASSEPGRRGEQYF. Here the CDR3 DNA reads TGTGCCAGCAGTGAGCCGGGGCGACGGGGCGAGCAGTACTTC.

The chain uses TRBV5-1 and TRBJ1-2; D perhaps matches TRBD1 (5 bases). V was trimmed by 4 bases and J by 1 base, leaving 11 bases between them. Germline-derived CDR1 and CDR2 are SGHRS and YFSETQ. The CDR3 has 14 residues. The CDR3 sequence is CASSPRDFNYGYTF. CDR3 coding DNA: TGCGCCAGCAGCCCACGGGACTTTAACTATGGCTACACCTTC.

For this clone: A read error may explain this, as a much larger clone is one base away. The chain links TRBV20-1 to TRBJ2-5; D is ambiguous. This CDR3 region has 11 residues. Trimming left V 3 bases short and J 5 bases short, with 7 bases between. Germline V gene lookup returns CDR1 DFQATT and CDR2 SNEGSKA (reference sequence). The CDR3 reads CSASFVETQYF. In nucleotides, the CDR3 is TGCAGTGCTAGCTTCGTCGAGACCCAGTACTTC.

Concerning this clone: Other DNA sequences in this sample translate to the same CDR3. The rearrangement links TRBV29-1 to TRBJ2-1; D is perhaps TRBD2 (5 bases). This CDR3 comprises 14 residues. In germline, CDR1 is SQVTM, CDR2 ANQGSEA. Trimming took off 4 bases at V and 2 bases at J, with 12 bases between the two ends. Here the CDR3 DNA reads TGCAGCGTTGGTCTAGCCGGGGCCTACAATGAGCAGTTCTTC. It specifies CSVGLAGAYNEQFF.

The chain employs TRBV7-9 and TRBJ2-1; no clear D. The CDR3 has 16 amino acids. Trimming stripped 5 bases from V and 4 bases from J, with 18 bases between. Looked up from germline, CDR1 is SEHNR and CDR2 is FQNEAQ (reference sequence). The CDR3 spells CASSDLVTARYNEQFF. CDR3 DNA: TGTGCCAGCAGCGACTTGGTGACCGCCAGATACAATGAGCAGTTCTTC.

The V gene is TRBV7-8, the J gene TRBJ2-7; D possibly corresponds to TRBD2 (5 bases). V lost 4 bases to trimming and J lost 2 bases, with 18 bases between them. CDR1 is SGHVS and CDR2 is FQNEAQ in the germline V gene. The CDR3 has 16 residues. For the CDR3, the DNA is TGTGCCAGCAGCTCAGGCGCTTGGCGGAGGCCCTACGAGCAGTACTTC. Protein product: CASSSGAWRRPYEQYF. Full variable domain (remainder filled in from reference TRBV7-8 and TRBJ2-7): GAGVSQSPRYKVAKRGQDVALRCDPISGHVSLFWYQQALGQGPEFLTYFQNEAQLDKSGLPSDRFFAERPEGSVSTLKIQRTQQEDSAVYLCASSSGAWRRPYEQYFGPGTRLTVT.

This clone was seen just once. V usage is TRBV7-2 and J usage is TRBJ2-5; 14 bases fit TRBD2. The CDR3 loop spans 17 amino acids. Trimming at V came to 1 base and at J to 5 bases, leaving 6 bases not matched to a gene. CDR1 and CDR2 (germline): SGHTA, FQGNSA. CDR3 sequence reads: CASSLEGTSGSWETQYF. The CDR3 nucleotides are TGTGCCAGCAGCTTAGAAGGGACTAGCGGGAGTTGGGAGACCCAGTACTTC.

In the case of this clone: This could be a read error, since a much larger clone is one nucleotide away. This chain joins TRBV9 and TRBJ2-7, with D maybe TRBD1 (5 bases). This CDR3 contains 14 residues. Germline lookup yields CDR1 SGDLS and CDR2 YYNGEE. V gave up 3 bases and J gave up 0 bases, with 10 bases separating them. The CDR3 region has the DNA TGTGCCAGCAGCGCCGACAGCGTCTCCTACGAGCAGTACTTC. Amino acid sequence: CASSADSVSYEQYF. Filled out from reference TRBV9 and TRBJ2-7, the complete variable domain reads DSGVTQTPKHLITATGQRVTLRCSPRSGDLSVYWYQQSLDQGLQFLIQYYNGEERAKGNILERFSAQQFPDLHSELNLSSLELGDSALYFCASSADSVSYEQYFGPGTRLTVT.

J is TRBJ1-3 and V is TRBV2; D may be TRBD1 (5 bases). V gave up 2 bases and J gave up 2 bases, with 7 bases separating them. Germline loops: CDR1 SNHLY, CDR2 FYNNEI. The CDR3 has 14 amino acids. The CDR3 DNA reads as TGTGCCAGCAGTGAACTCAGGGCTGGAAACACCATATATTTT. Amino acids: CASSELRAGNTIYF. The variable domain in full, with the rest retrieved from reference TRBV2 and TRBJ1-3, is EPEVTQTPSHQVTQMGQEVILRCVPISNHLYFYWYRQILGQKVEFLVSFYNNEISEKSEIFDDQFSVERPDGSNFTLKIRSTKLEDSAMYFCASSELRAGNTIYFGEGSWLTVV.

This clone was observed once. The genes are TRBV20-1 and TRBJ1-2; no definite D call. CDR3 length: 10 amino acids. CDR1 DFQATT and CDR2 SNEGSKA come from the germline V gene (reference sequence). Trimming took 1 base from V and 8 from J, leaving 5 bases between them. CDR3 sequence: CSARGRGYTF. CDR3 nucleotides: TGCAGTGCTAGAGGTCGGGGCTACACCTTC.

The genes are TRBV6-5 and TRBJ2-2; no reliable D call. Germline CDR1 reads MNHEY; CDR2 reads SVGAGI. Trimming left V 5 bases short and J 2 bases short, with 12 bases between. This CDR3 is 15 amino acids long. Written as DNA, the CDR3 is TGTGCCAGCAGTGCCGAAAGGGTTAACACCGGGGAGCTGTTTTTT. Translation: CASSAERVNTGELFF.

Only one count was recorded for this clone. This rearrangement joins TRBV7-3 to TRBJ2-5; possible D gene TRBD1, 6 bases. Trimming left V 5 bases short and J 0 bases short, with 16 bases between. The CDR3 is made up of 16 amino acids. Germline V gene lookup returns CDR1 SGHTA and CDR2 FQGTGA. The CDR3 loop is CASSQGGAPNQETQYF. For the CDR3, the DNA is TGTGCCAGCAGCCAAGGGGGAGCCCCAAACCAAGAGACCCAGTACTTC.

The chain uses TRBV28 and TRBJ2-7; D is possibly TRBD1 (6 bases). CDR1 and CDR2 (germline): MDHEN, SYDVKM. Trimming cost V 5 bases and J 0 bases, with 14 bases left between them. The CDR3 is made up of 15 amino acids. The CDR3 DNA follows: TGTGCCAGCAGTACCTCAGGGGCCCCCTCCTACGAGCAGTACTTC. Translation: CASSTSGAPSYEQYF.

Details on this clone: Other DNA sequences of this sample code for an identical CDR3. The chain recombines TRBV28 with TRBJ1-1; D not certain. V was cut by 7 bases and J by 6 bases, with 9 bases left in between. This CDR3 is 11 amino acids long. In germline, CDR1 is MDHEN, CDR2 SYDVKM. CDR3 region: CASTTRAEAFF. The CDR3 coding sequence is TGTGCCAGCACAACGAGGGCTGAAGCTTTCTTT.

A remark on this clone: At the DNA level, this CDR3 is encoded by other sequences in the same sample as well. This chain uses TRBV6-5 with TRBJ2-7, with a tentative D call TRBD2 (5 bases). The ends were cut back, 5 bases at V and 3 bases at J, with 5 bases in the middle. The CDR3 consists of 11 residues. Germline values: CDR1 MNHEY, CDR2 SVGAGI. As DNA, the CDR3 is TGTGCCAGCAGTCGGGACTACGAGCAGTACTTC. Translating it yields CASSRDYEQYF.